The rows below give T cell receptor beta chains drawn from one sample of a study of cytomegalovirus exposure and HLA in healthy donors. Clones were sequenced by immunoSEQ multiplex PCR, and TCRdb holds only the in-frame ones, with some missing. The table includes approximately 150,000 clones, 70% to 90% detected once. The source material was PBMCs. All receptors derive from a woman in her forties in good health and CMV-seronegative. Each CDR3 is given with its conserved first and last residue. Each record gives: D gene, J gene, V gene, clone size, CDR3 DNA, CDR3 protein. The D gene is left open where the match is weak. Rows give clone size only sometimes, using once, few, many, or a class for an expanded clone.

d_call: NA; j_call: TRBJ2-2; v_call: TRBV6-6; clone_size: NA; cdr3_nt: TGTGCCAGCAGGGGTACAGGGTACACCGGGGAGCTGTTTTTT; cdr3_aa: CASRGTGYTGELFF
d_call: TRBD2; j_call: TRBJ2-7; v_call: TRBV5-4; clone_size: NA; cdr3_nt: TGTGCCAGCAGCTTTAGCGGGAGTCGAACCTACGAGCAGTACTTC; cdr3_aa: CASSFSGSRTYEQYF
d_call: NA; j_call: TRBJ2-1; v_call: TRBV7-9; clone_size: NA; cdr3_nt: TGTGCCAGCAGCTTAGATCAAAGCTCGAATGAGCAGTTCTTC; cdr3_aa: CASSLDQSSNEQFF
d_call: TRBD1; j_call: TRBJ2-6; v_call: TRBV27; clone_size: NA; cdr3_nt: TGTGCCAGCAGTTTCGGCCGACAGGGGGCTAGAGGGGCCAACGTCCTGACTTTC; cdr3_aa: CASSFGRQGARGANVLTF
d_call: TRBD2; j_call: TRBJ2-7; v_call: TRBV7-9; clone_size: NA; cdr3_nt: TGTGCCAGCACCCTCGGGAGGGGTACCTACGAGCAGTACTTC; cdr3_aa: CASTLGRGTYEQYF
d_call: NA; j_call: TRBJ1-5; v_call: TRBV5-6; clone_size: few; cdr3_nt: TGTGCCAGCAGCTCCTGTACCCAGCATTTT; cdr3_aa: CASSSCTQHF
d_call: TRBD2; j_call: TRBJ2-7; v_call: TRBV5-4; clone_size: few; cdr3_nt: TGTGCCAGCAGCCCGCTAGCGGGAGCTGACGAGCAGTACTTC; cdr3_aa: CASSPLAGADEQYF
d_call: TRBD2; j_call: TRBJ2-7; v_call: TRBV10-3; clone_size: NA; cdr3_nt: TGTGCCATCAGTGAGAGGACTAGCGGGATGTACGAGCAGTACTTC; cdr3_aa: CAISERTSGMYEQYF
d_call: TRBD1; j_call: TRBJ1-4; v_call: TRBV5-4; clone_size: NA; cdr3_nt: TGTGCCAGCAGACCCGGGACAGGGTTTGGTGAAAAACTGTTTTTT; cdr3_aa: CASRPGTGFGEKLFF
d_call: TRBD2; j_call: TRBJ2-5; v_call: TRBV2; clone_size: NA; cdr3_nt: TGTGCCAGCACGGGACTAGCGGGAGGGCAAGAGACCCAGTACTTC; cdr3_aa: CASTGLAGGQETQYF
d_call: NA; j_call: TRBJ2-3; v_call: TRBV2; clone_size: NA; cdr3_nt: TGTGCCAGCACCGTACAGGCCCCAATGGGGACGCAGTATTTT; cdr3_aa: CASTVQAPMGTQYF
d_call: TRBD1; j_call: TRBJ1-2; v_call: TRBV6-1; clone_size: few; cdr3_nt: TGTGCCAGCAGTGACGTACAGGGGACCAGGGACACCTTC; cdr3_aa: CASSDVQGTRDTF
d_call: TRBD1; j_call: TRBJ1-1; v_call: TRBV6-8; clone_size: once; cdr3_nt: TGTGCCAGCAGTTACTCGAAGGACAGGGGGCAACAGAACACTGAAGCTTTCTTT; cdr3_aa: CASSYSKDRGQQNTEAFF
d_call: TRBD2; j_call: TRBJ2-1; v_call: TRBV11-3; clone_size: NA; cdr3_nt: TGTGCCAGCAGCTTAAAGCGGGGGGATAGGGTCAATGAGCAGTTCTTC; cdr3_aa: CASSLKRGDRVNEQFF
d_call: TRBD2; j_call: TRBJ2-7; v_call: TRBV7-9; clone_size: NA; cdr3_nt: TGTTCCAGCAGCGCTCAACTAGCGGGAGCACACGAGCAGTACTTC; cdr3_aa: CSSSAQLAGAHEQYF
d_call: NA; j_call: TRBJ2-2; v_call: TRBV9; clone_size: NA; cdr3_nt: TGTGCCAGCAGCCCCTTACGGGATTTCACCGGGGAGCTGTTTTTT; cdr3_aa: CASSPLRDFTGELFF
d_call: TRBD1; j_call: TRBJ2-1; v_call: TRBV30; clone_size: NA; cdr3_nt: TGTGCCGGAACCCGGGGGACAGGGGTATACAATGAGCAGTTCTTC; cdr3_aa: CAGTRGTGVYNEQFF
d_call: NA; j_call: TRBJ2-2; v_call: TRBV12-2; clone_size: NA; cdr3_nt: TGTGCAAGTCGCTTAAAGGGGTCTTCCCACACCGGGGAGCTGTTTTTT; cdr3_aa: CASRLKGSSHTGELFF
d_call: NA; j_call: TRBJ1-4; v_call: TRBV15; clone_size: NA; cdr3_nt: TGTGCCACCAGCGTCATTGCAACTAATGAAAAACTGTTTTTT; cdr3_aa: CATSVIATNEKLFF
d_call: NA; j_call: TRBJ2-1; v_call: TRBV5-1; clone_size: NA; cdr3_nt: TGCGCCAGCAGCTTGGAGAGGTCCCCTCTGTTCTTC; cdr3_aa: CASSLERSPLFF
d_call: TRBD2; j_call: TRBJ2-7; v_call: TRBV7-9; clone_size: NA; cdr3_nt: TGTTCCAGCAGGGCTAGCGGGATTTCCTACGAGCAGTACTTC; cdr3_aa: CSSRASGISYEQYF
d_call: NA; j_call: TRBJ2-7; v_call: TRBV29-1; clone_size: NA; cdr3_nt: TGCAGCGTTGAAGATGGGCAGAACTACGAGCAGTACTTC; cdr3_aa: CSVEDGQNYEQYF
d_call: NA; j_call: TRBJ1-2; v_call: TRBV30; clone_size: NA; cdr3_nt: TGTGCCTGGAGTGTCTTAGTGGATGGCTACACCTTC; cdr3_aa: CAWSVLVDGYTF
d_call: NA; j_call: TRBJ2-7; v_call: TRBV27; clone_size: NA; cdr3_nt: TGTGCCAGCAGTTTCTTCAGGGGTGCGTCCTACGAGCAGTACTTC; cdr3_aa: CASSFFRGASYEQYF
d_call: TRBD2; j_call: TRBJ2-1; v_call: TRBV5-8; clone_size: NA; cdr3_nt: TGTGCCAGCAGGGCGCGGGGGAGCTCCTACAATGAGCAGTTCTTC; cdr3_aa: CASRARGSSYNEQFF
d_call: TRBD2; j_call: TRBJ2-5; v_call: TRBV9; clone_size: NA; cdr3_nt: TGTGCCAGCAGCGTACTCGGCGGGAGTTCCCGAAAAGAGACCCAGTACTTC; cdr3_aa: CASSVLGGSSRKETQYF
d_call: NA; j_call: TRBJ2-7; v_call: TRBV10-3; clone_size: NA; cdr3_nt: TGTGCCAGCAGTTACTCTGCCCCAACCTACGAGCAGTACTTC; cdr3_aa: CASSYSAPTYEQYF
d_call: NA; j_call: TRBJ1-3; v_call: TRBV5-4; clone_size: few; cdr3_nt: TGTGCCAGCGCGGAGATCTCTGGAAACACCATATATTTT; cdr3_aa: CASAEISGNTIYF
d_call: NA; j_call: TRBJ2-2; v_call: TRBV2; clone_size: NA; cdr3_nt: TGTGCCAGCCAGAACAGGAGGAACACCGGGGAGCTGTTTTTT; cdr3_aa: CASQNRRNTGELFF
d_call: NA; j_call: TRBJ2-5; v_call: TRBV5-1; clone_size: NA; cdr3_nt: TGCGCCAGCAGCTTGCGGGGGGCGGAGGAGACCCAGTACTTC; cdr3_aa: CASSLRGAEETQYF
d_call: TRBD2; j_call: TRBJ2-1; v_call: TRBV7-9; clone_size: NA; cdr3_nt: TGTTCCAGCACCCCGGCGGGAGACCCCTACAATGAGCAGTTCTTC; cdr3_aa: CSSTPAGDPYNEQFF
d_call: TRBD2; j_call: TRBJ2-6; v_call: TRBV5-5; clone_size: NA; cdr3_nt: TGTGCCAGCAGCCCAGGGACTAGCGGGAGGACCCTCTCTGGGGCCAACGTCCTGACTTTC; cdr3_aa: CASSPGTSGRTLSGANVLTF
d_call: TRBD1; j_call: TRBJ1-2; v_call: TRBV28; clone_size: NA; cdr3_nt: TGTGCCAGCAGTTATTCCGGGACAGGGTATGGCTACACCTTC; cdr3_aa: CASSYSGTGYGYTF
d_call: NA; j_call: TRBJ2-3; v_call: TRBV5-4; clone_size: NA; cdr3_nt: TGTGCCAGCAGCTTGGCCGGCAGGATCACAGATACGCAGTATTTT; cdr3_aa: CASSLAGRITDTQYF